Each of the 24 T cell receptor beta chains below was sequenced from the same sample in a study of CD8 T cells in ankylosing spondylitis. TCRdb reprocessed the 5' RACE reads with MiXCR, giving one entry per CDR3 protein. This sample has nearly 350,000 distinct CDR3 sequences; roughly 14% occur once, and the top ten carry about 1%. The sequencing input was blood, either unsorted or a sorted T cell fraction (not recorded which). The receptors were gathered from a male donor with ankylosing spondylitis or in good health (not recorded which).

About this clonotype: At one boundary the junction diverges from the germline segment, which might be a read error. The CDR3 bases are TGCTGTGCTAGAGTTTTAGGGGCAGGGGTTTACTACGAGCAGTACTTC. This translates into CCARVLGAGVYYEQYF. This sequence joins TRBV20-1 and TRBJ2-7; TRBD1 is a possible D gene (6 bases). The CDR3 has 16 residues. Germline V gives CDR1 DFQATT, CDR2 SNEGSKA (reference sequence).

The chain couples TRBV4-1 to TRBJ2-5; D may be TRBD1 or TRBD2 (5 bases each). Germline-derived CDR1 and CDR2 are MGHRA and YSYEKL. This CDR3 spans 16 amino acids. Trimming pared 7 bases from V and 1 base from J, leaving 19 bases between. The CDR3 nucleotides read TGCGCCAGCAATGGGGGAGTACTTCGGGGCCAAGAGACCCAGTACTTC. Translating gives CASNGGVLRGQETQYF.

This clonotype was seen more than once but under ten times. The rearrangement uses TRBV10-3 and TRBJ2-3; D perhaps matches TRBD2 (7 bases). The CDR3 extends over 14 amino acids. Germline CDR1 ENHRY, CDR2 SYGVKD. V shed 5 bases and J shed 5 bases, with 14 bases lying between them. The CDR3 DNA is TGTGCCATCAGTCGTCTAGGGGGGGGAGATACGCAGTATTTT. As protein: CAISRLGGGDTQYF.

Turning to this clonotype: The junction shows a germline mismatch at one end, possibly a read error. The CDR3 nucleotides are TGTGCCAGCAGGACCCAGGGAAACCAGCACCAGCATTTT. Encoded protein: CASRTQGNQHQHF. This sequence joins TRBV6-1 and TRBJ1-5; tentative D call: TRBD1 (5 bases). Germline V gene data show CDR1 as MNHNS and CDR2 as SASEGT. CDR3 length: 13 amino acids.

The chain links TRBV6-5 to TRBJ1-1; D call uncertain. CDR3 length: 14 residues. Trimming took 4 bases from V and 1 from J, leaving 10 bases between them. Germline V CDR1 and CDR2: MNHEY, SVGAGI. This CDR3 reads CASSSTVPNTEAFF. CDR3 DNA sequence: TGTGCCAGCAGTTCAACCGTCCCGAACACTGAAGCTTTCTTT.

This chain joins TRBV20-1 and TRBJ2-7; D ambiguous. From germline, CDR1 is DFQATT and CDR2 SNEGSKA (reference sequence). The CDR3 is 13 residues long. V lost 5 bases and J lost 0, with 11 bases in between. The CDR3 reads CSAVQLSSYEQYF. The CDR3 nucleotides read TGCAGTGCTGTTCAACTGAGCTCCTACGAGCAGTACTTC.

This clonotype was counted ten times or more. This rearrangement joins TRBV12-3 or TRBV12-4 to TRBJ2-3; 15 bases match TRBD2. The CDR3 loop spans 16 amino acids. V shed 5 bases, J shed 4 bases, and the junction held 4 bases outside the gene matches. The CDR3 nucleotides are TGTGCCAGCAGTAAGGGACTAGCGGGAGGAGCAGATACGCAGTATTTT. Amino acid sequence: CASSKGLAGGADTQYF.

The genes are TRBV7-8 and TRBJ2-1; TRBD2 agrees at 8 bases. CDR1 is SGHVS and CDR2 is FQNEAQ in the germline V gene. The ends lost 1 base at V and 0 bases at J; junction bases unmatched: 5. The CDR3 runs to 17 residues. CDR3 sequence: CASSLVFGRVSYNEQFF. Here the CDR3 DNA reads TGTGCCAGCAGCTTAGTTTTCGGGAGGGTCTCCTACAATGAGCAGTTCTTC. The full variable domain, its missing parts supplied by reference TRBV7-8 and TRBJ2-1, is GAGVSQSPRYKVAKRGQDVALRCDPISGHVSLFWYQQALGQGPEFLTYFQNEAQLDKSGLPSDRFFAERPEGSVSTLKIQRTQQEDSAVYLCASSLVFGRVSYNEQFFGPGTRLTVL.

The CDR3 spells CSVSGGTDEKLFF. CDR3 DNA sequence: TGCAGCGTCTCAGGGGGTACGGATGAAAAACTGTTTTTT. The gene calls are TRBV29-1 and TRBJ1-4; TRBD1 matches 7 bases. The CDR3 sequence is 13 residues long. V lost 6 bases, J lost 6 bases, and 7 bases stayed unmatched. Germline lookup yields CDR1 SQVTM and CDR2 ANQGSEA.

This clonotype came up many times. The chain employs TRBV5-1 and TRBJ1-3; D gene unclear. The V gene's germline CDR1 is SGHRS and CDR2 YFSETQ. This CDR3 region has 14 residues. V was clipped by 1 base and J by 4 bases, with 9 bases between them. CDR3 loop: CASSLQQGGNTIYF. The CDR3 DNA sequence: TGCGCCAGCAGCTTGCAGCAAGGGGGAAACACCATATATTTT. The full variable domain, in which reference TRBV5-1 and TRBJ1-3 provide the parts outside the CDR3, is KAGVTQTPRYLIKTRGQQVTLSCSPISGHRSVSWYQQTPGQGLQFLFEYFSETQRNKGNFPGRFSGRQFSNSRSEMNVSTLELGDSALYLCASSLQQGGNTIYFGEGSWLTVV.

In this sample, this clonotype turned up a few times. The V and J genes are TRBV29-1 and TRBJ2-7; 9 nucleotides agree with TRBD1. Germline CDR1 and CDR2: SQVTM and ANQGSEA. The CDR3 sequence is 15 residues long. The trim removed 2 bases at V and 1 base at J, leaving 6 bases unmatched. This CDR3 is CSVELGTGRSYEQYF. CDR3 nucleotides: TGCAGCGTTGAATTGGGGACAGGGCGTTCCTACGAGCAGTACTTC.

CDR3 in DNA: TGCGCCAGCAGCTTCAGCGGGGCCTCCTACAATGAGCAGTTCTTC. Its translation: CASSFSGASYNEQFF. The genes are TRBV5-1 and TRBJ2-1; TRBD2 agrees at 7 bases. This CDR3 region has 15 residues. Germline CDR1 SGHRS, CDR2 YFSETQ. J gave up 0 bases and V 2 bases, and 2 bases lay outside the gene matches.

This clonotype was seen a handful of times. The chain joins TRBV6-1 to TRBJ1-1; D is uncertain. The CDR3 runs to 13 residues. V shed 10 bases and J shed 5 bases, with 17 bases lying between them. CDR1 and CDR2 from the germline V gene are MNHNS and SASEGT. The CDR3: CAIKGRLGTEAFF. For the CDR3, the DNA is TGTGCCATTAAAGGGAGGCTGGGAACTGAAGCTTTCTTT.

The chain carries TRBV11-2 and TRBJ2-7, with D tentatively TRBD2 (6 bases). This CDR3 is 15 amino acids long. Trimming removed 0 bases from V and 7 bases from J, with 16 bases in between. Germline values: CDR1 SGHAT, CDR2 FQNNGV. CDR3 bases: TGTGCCAGCAGCTTAGAGCGGTCAGGGAGCGGGGAGCAGTACTTC. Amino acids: CASSLERSGSGEQYF.

The CDR3 coding sequence is TGTGCCAGCAGGATACAGGGCTTCGGTGGCTACGAGCAGTACTTC. The encoded protein is CASRIQGFGGYEQYF. The chain combines TRBV6-2 or TRBV6-3 with TRBJ2-7, with D perhaps matching TRBD1 (6 bases). The germline V gene has CDR1 MNHEY and CDR2 SVGEGT. The CDR3 loop spans 15 amino acids. With 6 bases removed from V and 3 bases from J, the gap between germline ends came to 18 bases.

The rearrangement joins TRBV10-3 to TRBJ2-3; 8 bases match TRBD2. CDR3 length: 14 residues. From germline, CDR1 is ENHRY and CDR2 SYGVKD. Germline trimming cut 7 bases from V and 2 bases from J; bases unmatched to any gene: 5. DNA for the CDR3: TGTGCCATCACCATAGCGGGGAACACAGATACGCAGTATTTT. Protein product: CAITIAGNTDTQYF.

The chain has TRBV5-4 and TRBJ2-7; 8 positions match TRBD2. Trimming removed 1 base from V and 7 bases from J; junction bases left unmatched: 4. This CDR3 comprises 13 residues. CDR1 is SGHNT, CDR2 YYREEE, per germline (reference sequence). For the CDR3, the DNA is TGTGCCAGCAGCTTGAGCGCTAGCGGGGAGCAGTACTTC. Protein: CASSLSASGEQYF.

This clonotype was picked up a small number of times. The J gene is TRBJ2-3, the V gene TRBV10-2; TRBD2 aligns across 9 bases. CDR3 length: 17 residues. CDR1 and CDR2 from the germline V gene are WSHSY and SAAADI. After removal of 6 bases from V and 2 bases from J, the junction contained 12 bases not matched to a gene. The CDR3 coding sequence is TGCGCCAGCAGCCACGGGGCTAGCGGGGCTTCCACAGATACGCAGTATTTT. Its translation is CASSHGASGASTDTQYF.

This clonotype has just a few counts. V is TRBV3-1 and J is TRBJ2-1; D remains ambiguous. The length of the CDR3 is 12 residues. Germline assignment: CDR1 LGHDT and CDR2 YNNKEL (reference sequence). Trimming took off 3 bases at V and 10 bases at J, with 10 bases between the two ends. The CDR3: CASSHSPREQFF. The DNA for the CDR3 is TGTGCCAGCAGCCACTCTCCCAGGGAGCAGTTCTTC.

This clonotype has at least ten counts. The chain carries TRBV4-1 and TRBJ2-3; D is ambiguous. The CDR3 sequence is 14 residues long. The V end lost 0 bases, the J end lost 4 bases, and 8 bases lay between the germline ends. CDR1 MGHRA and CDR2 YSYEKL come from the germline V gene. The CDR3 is CASSQESIPDTQYF. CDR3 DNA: TGCGCCAGCAGCCAAGAATCTATCCCAGATACGCAGTATTTT.

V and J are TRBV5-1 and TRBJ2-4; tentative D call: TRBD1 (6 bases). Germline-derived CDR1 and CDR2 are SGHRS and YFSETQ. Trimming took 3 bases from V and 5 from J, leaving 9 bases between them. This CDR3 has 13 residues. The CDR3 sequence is CASSSGDENIQYF. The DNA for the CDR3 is TGCGCCAGCAGCTCAGGGGACGAAAACATTCAGTACTTC.

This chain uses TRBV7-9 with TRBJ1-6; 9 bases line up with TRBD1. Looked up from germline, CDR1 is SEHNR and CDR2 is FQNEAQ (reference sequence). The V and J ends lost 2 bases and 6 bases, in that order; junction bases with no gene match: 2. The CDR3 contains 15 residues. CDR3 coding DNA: TGTGCCAGCAGCTTACCGGACAGGGGTAATTCACCCCTCCACTTT. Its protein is CASSLPDRGNSPLHF.

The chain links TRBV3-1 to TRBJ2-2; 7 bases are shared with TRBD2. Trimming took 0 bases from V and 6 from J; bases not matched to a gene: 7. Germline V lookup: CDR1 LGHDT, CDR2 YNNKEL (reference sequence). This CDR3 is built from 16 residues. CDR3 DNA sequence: TGTGCCAGCAGCCAAGAGTGGGCGGGAGTGGCCGGGGAGCTGTTTTTT. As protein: CASSQEWAGVAGELFF.

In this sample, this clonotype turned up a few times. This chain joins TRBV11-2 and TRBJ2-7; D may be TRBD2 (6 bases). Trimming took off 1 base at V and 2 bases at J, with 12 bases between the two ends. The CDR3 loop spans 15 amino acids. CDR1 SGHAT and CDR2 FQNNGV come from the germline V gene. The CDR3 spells CASSLGTGGTYEQYF. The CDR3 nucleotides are TGTGCCAGCAGCTTAGGAACTGGGGGGACCTACGAGCAGTACTTC.